This T cell receptor (beta chain) was sequenced during a study of T-cell reconstitution after alpha-beta-depleted transplantation in children (TCRdb year 2016). Study-level background: Using TCR repertoire profiling, the study quantitatively followed how T-cell immune reconstitution unfolded in children after TCRalphabeta/CD19-depleted allogeneic hematopoietic cell transplantation.

Library preparation employed PCR. The instrument was an Illumina HiSeq 2500. Molecular barcoding was employed in the preparation of TCR libraries, with unique molecular identifiers being used to normalize TCRbeta repertoire quantification. TCRdb handled the public reads itself, with Q25 trimming in fastp and clone calling in MiXCR, and kept productive beta chains. Rows with one shared CDR3 protein collapse into an entry with the most common genes and DNA. For this sample the table gives about 92,000 distinct CDR3 sequences, of which 9% to 15% were detected only once. The ten largest clonotypes hold roughly 14% of the sample. This clonotype occurred many times. Its antigen has not been determined. No much larger clonotype is one base removed from it; base qualities were not supplied. V is shortened by 0 bases, J by 3 bases, and the region joining them spans 6 bases. Counted from cysteine to phenylalanine, this CDR3 has 14 amino acids. Of all the DNA, just the CDR3 is kept, 42 bases in frame from base 1. The germline V gene encodes CDR1 MGHRA and CDR2 YSYEKL.

Here the sequenced sample was PBMCs from the stem cell graft donor, taken from the stem cell graft. This TCR was recovered from a human donor who donated a stem cell graft to a child with inherited bone marrow failure. The sequence is built from TRBV4-1 and TRBJ2-1; the D gene cannot be named for sure. The CDR3 protein sequence reads: CASSQDLYYNEQFF. The sequenced DNA is TGCGCCAGCAGCCAAGATCTGTACTACAATGAGCAGTTCTTC.